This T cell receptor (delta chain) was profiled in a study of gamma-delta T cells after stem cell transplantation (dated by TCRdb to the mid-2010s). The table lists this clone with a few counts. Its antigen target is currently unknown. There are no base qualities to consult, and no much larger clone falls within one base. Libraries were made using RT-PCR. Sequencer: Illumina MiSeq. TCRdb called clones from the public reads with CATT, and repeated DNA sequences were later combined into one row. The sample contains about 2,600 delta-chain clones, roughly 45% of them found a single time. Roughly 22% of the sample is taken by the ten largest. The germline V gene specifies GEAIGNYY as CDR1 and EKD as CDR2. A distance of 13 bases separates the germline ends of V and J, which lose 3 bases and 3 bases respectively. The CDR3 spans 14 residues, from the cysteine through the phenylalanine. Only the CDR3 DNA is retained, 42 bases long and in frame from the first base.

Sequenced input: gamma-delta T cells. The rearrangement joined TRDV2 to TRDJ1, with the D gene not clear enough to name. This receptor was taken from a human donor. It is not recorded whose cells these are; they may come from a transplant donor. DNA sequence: TGTGCCTGTGACCTGCTTCGTACCGCCGATAAACTCATCTTT. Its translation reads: CACDLLRTADKLIF.